This TCR beta chain was retrieved from a study of cytomegalovirus exposure and HLA in healthy donors. General study findings and limits: Productive status was seen about 90% or about 30% of the time for most TCR beta V segments in an earlier analysis.

Amplification used 60 Vbeta primers and 13 Jbeta primers. Profiled with immunoSEQ multiplex PCR; TCRdb holds only in-frame clones, not every one. This sample has about 94,000 clones; around 69% occur once, and the top ten carry 3% to 5%. The CDR3 contains 14 residues. Germline V gives CDR1 ENHRY, CDR2 SYGVKD. Notes on this clone: Its target is unknown.

Sequencing used PBMCs. The chain combines TRBV10-3 with TRBJ2-5, with D uncertain. TRBJ2-7 explains the end of the DNA better; the J call may be wrong. The sequence came from a man younger than 45 in good health and CMV-seronegative. CDR3 in DNA: TGTGCCATCAGTGTGATGAGCGACTCCTACGAGCAGTACTTC. It specifies CAISVMSDSYEQYF.